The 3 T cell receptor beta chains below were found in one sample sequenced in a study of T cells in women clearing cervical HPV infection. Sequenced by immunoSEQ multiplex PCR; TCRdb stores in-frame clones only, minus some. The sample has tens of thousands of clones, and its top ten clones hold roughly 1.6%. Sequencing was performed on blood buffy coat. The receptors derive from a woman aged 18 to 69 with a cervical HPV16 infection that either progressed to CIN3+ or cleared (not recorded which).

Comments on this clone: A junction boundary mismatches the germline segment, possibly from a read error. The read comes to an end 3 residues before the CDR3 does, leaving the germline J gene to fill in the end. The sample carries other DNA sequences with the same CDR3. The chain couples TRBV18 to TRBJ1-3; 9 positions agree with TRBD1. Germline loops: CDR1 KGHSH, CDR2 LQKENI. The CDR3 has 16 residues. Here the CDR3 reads CASSEGQGYSGNTIYF. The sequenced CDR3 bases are TGTGCCAGCTCAGAAGGACAGGGGTACTCTGGAAACACA. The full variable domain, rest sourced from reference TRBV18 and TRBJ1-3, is NAGVMQNPRHLVRRRGQEARLRCSPMKGHSHVYWYRQLPEEGLKFMVYLQKENIIDESGMPKERFSAEFPKEGPSILRIQQVVRGDSAAYFCASSEGQGYSGNTIYFGEGSWLTVV.

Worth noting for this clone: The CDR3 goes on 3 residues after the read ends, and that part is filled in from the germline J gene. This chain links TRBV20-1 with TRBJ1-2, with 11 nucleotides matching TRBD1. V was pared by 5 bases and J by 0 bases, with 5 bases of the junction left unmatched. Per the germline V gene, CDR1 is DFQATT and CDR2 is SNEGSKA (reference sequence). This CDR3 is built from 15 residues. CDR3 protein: CSAGTGGRTNYGYTF. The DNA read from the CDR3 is TGCAGTGCTGGGACAGGGGGGCGAACTAACTATGGC.

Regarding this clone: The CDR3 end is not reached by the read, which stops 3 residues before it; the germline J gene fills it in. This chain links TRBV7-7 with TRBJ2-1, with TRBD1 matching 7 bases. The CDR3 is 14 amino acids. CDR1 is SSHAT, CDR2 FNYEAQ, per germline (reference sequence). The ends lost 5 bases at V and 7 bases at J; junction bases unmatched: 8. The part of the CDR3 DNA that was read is TGTGCCAGCAGCCCCGAGGGGGCCTGGAATGAG. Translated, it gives CASSPEGAWNE. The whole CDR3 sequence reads CASSPEGAWNEQFF.